This is a list of T cell receptor beta chains from one sample in a study of neurological immune-mediated disorders. TCRdb re-called the 5' RACE reads through MiXCR, storing one row per CDR3 protein. The table lists some 53,000 distinct CDR3 sequences, approximately 15% of them singletons. Material for sequencing was PBMCs. These receptors all come from a man in his sixties in good health. CDR3s include the opening cysteine and the closing phenylalanine or tryptophan. D genes are given only for firm matches. Only some rows state a clone size, as once, few, many or a class for expanded clones.

TRBJ2-5 | NA | NA | 14 | TRBV9 | CASTLGADGETQYF | TGTGCCAGCACACTTGGGGCCGACGGGGAGACCCAGTACTTC
TRBJ2-3 | TRBD2 | NA | 15 | TRBV12-3/TRBV12-4 | CASSPRGGVPDTQYF | TGTGCCAGCAGCCCGCGGGGGGGCGTACCAGATACGCAGTATTTT
TRBJ2-7 | TRBD1 | many | 17 | TRBV18 | CASSPWPLQTGGFEQYF | TGTGCCAGCTCACCATGGCCCCTTCAGACAGGGGGTTTCGAGCAGTACTTC
TRBJ2-7 | NA | many | 15 | TRBV5-1 | CASSVTGTGTYEQYF | TGCGCCAGCAGCGTCACCGGGACCGGGACCTACGAGCAGTACTTC
TRBJ1-1 | NA | few | 13 | TRBV18 | CASLLDINTEAFF | TGTGCCAGCCTCCTCGACATAAACACTGAAGCTTTCTTT
TRBJ2-7 | TRBD2 | many | 13 | TRBV10-3 | CASSAAGVGEQYF | TGTGCCTCTTCGGCTGCGGGAGTAGGTGAGCAGTACTTC
TRBJ2-5 | TRBD1 | many | 14 | TRBV5-1 | CASTRTGGEETQYF | TGCGCCAGCACAAGGACAGGGGGAGAGGAGACCCAGTACTTC
TRBJ2-3 | TRBD2 | many | 16 | TRBV11-2 | CASSLYGSGGTDTQYF | TGTGCCAGCAGCTTATACGGGTCGGGGGGGACAGATACGCAGTATTTT
TRBJ2-2 | TRBD2 | NA | 15 | TRBV5-1 | CASSWTSGITGELFF | TGCGCCAGCAGCTGGACTAGCGGAATCACCGGGGAGCTGTTTTTT
TRBJ2-1 | TRBD2 | many | 15 | TRBV6-4 | CASSDSPGGYNEQFF | TGTGCCAGCAGTGACTCCCCGGGAGGGTACAATGAGCAGTTCTTC
TRBJ1-2 | NA | many | 14 | TRBV7-3 | CASSLNGGERGYTF | TGTGCCAGCAGCTTAAATGGGGGGGAGCGAGGCTACACCTTC
TRBJ2-7 | NA | many | 14 | TRBV7-2 | CASSLVMADYEQYF | TGTGCCAGCAGCTTAGTGATGGCTGACTACGAGCAGTACTTC
TRBJ2-3 | TRBD1 | NA | 13 | TRBV20-1 | CSVPGQYADTQYF | TGCAGTGTCCCGGGACAGTATGCAGATACGCAGTATTTT
TRBJ2-6 | NA | many | 15 | TRBV7-3 | CASSPPGSGANVLTF | TGTGCCAGCAGCCCCCCAGGCTCTGGGGCCAACGTCCTGACTTTC
TRBJ1-5 | NA | many | 14 | TRBV5-1 | CASSLEGWNQPQHF | TGCGCCAGCAGCTTAGAGGGTTGGAATCAGCCCCAGCATTTT
TRBJ2-3 | NA | many | 16 | TRBV20-1 | CSADPRRAEDTDTQYF | TGCAGTGCTGACCCGAGGCGGGCGGAAGACACAGATACGCAGTATTTT
TRBJ2-1 | TRBD2 | many | 17 | TRBV7-3 | CASTLGGSLAGGGEQFF | TGTGCCAGCACCTTAGGGGGCTCACTAGCGGGAGGCGGGGAGCAGTTCTTC
TRBJ2-7 | NA | many | 15 | TRBV6-2/TRBV6-3 | CASSRLDGSSYEQYF | TGTGCCAGCAGCCGACTTGACGGGAGCTCCTACGAGCAGTACTTC
TRBJ2-7 | TRBD1 | many | 13 | TRBV28 | CRTSTGDSYEQYF | TGTCGTACCAGCACAGGGGACTCCTACGAGCAGTACTTC
TRBJ1-6 | NA | many | 16 | TRBV5-1 | CASSLEAHRQNSPLHF | TGCGCCAGCAGCTTGGAGGCCCACAGGCAGAATTCACCCCTCCACTTT
TRBJ1-5 | TRBD1 | many | 13 | TRBV5-1 | CASSWTGGQPQHF | TGCGCCAGCAGCTGGACAGGCGGTCAGCCCCAGCATTTT
TRBJ2-7 | NA | many | 14 | TRBV2 | CASSESWRSYEQYF | TGTGCCAGCAGTGAATCTTGGCGATCCTACGAGCAGTACTTC